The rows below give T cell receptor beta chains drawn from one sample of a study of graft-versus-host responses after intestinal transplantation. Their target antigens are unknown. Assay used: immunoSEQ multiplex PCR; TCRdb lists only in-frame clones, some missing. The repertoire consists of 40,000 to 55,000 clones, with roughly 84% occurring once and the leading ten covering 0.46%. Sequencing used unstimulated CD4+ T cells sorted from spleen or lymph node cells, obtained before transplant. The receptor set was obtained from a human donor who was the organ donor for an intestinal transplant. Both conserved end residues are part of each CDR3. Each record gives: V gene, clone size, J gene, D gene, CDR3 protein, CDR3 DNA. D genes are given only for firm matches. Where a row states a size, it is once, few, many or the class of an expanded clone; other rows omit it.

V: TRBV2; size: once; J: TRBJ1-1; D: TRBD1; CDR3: CASSLGTANTEAFF; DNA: TGTGCCAGCAGTCTTGGGACAGCTAACACTGAAGCTTTCTTT
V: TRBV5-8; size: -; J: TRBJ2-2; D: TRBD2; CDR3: CASSLGLAVNTGELFF; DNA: TGTGCCAGCAGCTTAGGCCTAGCGGTGAACACCGGGGAGCTGTTTTTT
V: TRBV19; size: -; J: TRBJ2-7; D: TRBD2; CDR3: CASSRAGSSYEQYF; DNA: TGTGCCAGTAGTAGAGCGGGAAGCTCCTACGAGCAGTACTTC
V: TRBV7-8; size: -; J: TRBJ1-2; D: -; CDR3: CASSLAPVYGYTF; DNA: TGTGCCAGCAGCTTAGCACCGGTCTATGGCTACACCTTC
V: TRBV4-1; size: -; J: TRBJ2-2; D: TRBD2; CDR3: CASSQPGSGREAPGELFF; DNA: TGCGCCAGCAGCCAACCAGGTAGCGGGAGGGAGGCGCCCGGGGAGCTGTTTTTT
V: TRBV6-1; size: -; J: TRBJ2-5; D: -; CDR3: CASSEGWGRGETQYF; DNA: TGTGCCAGCAGTGAAGGTTGGGGGCGGGGGGAGACCCAGTACTTC
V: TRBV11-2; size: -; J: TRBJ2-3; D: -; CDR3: CASSSQVGGTDTQYF; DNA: TGTGCCAGCAGCTCACAGGTTGGGGGGACAGATACGCAGTATTTT
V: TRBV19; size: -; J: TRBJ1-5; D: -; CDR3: CASSIAAVQGWINQPQHF; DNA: TGTGCCAGTAGTATAGCCGCGGTACAGGGATGGATTAATCAGCCCCAGCATTTT
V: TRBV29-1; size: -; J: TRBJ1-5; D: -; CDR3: CSVGFAGMDQPQHF; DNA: TGCAGCGTTGGGTTCGCCGGGATGGATCAGCCCCAGCATTTT
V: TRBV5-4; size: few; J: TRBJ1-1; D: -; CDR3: CASSLTVRGRTEAFF; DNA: TGTGCCAGCAGCTTGACGGTTCGGGGGAGAACTGAAGCTTTCTTT
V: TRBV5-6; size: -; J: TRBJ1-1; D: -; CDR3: CASSLALGPGRNTEAFF; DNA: TGTGCCAGCAGCTTAGCCTTAGGCCCGGGACGGAACACTGAAGCTTTCTTT
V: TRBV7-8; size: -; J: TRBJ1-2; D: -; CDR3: CASSPKATIWGYTF; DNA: TGTGCCAGCAGCCCAAAGGCAACGATCTGGGGCTACACCTTC
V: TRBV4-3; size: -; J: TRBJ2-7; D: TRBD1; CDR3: CASSPSRDRGYEQYF; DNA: TGCGCCAGCAGTCCCTCCCGGGACAGGGGGTACGAGCAGTACTTC
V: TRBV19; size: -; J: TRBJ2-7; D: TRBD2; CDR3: CASSIVSAGGDYEQYF; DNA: TGTGCCAGTAGTATAGTGTCGGCGGGGGGAGACTACGAGCAGTACTTC
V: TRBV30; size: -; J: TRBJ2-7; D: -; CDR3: CAWASGSGEQYF; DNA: TGTGCCTGGGCGTCGGGGTCGGGCGAGCAGTACTTC
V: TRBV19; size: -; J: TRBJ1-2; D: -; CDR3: CASSQQINYGYTF; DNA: TGTGCCAGTAGCCAACAGATTAACTATGGCTACACCTTC
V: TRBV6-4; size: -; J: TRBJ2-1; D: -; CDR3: CASSDLAAPYNEQFF; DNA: TGTGCCAGCAGTGATTTAGCGGCGCCCTACAATGAGCAGTTCTTC
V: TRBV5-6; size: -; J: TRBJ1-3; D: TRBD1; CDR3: CASSPGQGLSGNTIYF; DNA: TGTGCCAGCAGCCCGGGACAGGGGTTATCAGGAAACACCATATATTTT
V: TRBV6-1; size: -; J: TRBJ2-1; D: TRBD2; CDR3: CASSGTSVSSSYNEQFF; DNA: TGTGCCAGTAGTGGGACTAGCGTCTCAAGCTCCTACAATGAGCAGTTCTTC
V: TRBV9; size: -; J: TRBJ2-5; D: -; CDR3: CASSVGRGPEETQYF; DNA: TGTGCCAGCAGCGTAGGACGGGGGCCGGAAGAGACCCAGTACTTC
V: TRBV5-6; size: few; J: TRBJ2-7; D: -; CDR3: CASSRGTWEQYF; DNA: TGTGCCAGCAGCCGGGGGACCTGGGAGCAGTACTTC
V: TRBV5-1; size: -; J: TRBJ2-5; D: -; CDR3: CASSVQETQYF; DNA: TGCGCCAGCAGCGTCCAAGAGACCCAGTACTTC
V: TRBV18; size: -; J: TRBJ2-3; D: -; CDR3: CASSPPGLSSTDTQYF; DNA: TGTGCCAGCTCACCCCCGGGGTTATCGAGCACAGATACGCAGTATTTT
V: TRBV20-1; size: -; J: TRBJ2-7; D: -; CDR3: CSARTGYEQYF; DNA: TGCAGTGCTAGGACTGGCTACGAGCAGTACTTC
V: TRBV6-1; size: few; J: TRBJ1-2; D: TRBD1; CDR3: CASSGRGTGIKVGYTF; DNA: TGTGCCAGCAGTGGCCGCGGGACAGGGATTAAAGTGGGCTACACCTTC
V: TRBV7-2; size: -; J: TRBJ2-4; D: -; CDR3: CASSPPGWADGNIQYF; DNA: TGTGCCAGCAGCCCCCCCGGTTGGGCAGACGGAAACATTCAGTACTTC
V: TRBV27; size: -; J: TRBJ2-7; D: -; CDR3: CASRLQGFIYEQYF; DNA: TGTGCCAGCAGGTTACAGGGCTTCATCTACGAGCAGTACTTC
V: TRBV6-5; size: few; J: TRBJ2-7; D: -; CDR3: CASSYNYEQYF; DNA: TGTGCCAGCAGTTACAACTACGAGCAGTACTTC
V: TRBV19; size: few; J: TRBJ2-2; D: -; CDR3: CASSTTERNTGELFF; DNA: TGTGCCAGTAGTACGACAGAAAGGAACACCGGGGAGCTGTTTTTT
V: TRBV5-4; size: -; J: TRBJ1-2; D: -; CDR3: CASSVTGHYGYTF; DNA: TGTGCCAGCAGCGTTACAGGGCACTATGGCTACACCTTC
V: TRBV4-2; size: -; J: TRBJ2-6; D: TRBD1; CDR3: CASTLQGQRHSGANVLTF; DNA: TGTGCCAGCACCCTCCAGGGACAGAGACACTCTGGGGCCAACGTCCTGACTTTC
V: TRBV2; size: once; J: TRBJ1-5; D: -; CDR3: CASSEELGNQPQHF; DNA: TGTGCCAGCAGTGAAGAGTTAGGGAATCAGCCCCAGCATTTT
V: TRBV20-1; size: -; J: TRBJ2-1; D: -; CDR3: CSVWGRGEQFF; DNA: TGCAGTGTTTGGGGACGGGGTGAGCAGTTCTTC
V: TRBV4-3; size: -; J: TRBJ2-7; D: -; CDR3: CASSLIVDLAYEQYF; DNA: TGCGCCAGCAGCCTTATCGTTGACCTCGCCTACGAGCAGTACTTC